This T cell receptor (beta chain) was sequenced in a study of T cells after posttransplantation cyclophosphamide. The V gene's germline CDR1 is SGHTA and CDR2 FQGNSA. The ends were cut back, 2 bases at V and 5 bases at J, with 9 bases in the middle. CDR3 length equals 13 residues. The method was immunoSEQ multiplex PCR; TCRdb's version includes in-frame clones alone and lacks a portion of them. The record shows around 35,000 clones for this sample, with no singletons present. The sample comprised PBMCs. The TCR originated in a woman between 50 and 59 years old in good health and a related stem cell transplant donor. This chain connects TRBV7-2 to TRBJ2-5; no firm D call. The CDR3 spells CASSLSLGETQYF. The DNA for the CDR3 is TGTGCCAGCAGCTTATCTTTAGGGGAGACCCAGTACTTC.